This paragraph reports one T cell receptor beta chain. No antigen is known for it. This entry comes from a study of cytomegalovirus exposure and HLA in healthy donors. Overall study results and limits: Segments of the TCR beta V type were, in most cases, productive about 87% or about 30% of the time in an earlier analysis.

PCR was performed using 60 Vbeta and 13 Jbeta primers. Here immunoSEQ multiplex PCR was the method, and the copy in TCRdb shows in-frame clones only, minus some. The sample carries over 120,000 clones, 80% recorded once. CDR1 is SEHNR, CDR2 FQNEAQ, per germline (reference sequence). V was shortened by 1 base and J by 4 bases, with 5 bases between the two germline ends. CDR3 size: 14 residues. The donors gave bone marrow, and they were healthy. The sequence was collected from a man aged 35 to 55 in good health and CMV-seronegative. V and J are TRBV7-9 and TRBJ1-6; no reliable D call. The sample comprised PBMCs. The CDR3 spells CASSLEQYNSPLHF. For the CDR3, the DNA is TGTGCCAGCAGCTTAGAACAGTATAATTCACCCCTCCACTTT.